This T cell receptor (beta chain) was obtained from a study of T cell responses to AZD1222 COVID-19 vaccine. Some clones are missing from TCRdb's copy, which holds only in-frame ones; the method was immunoSEQ multiplex PCR. The table has roughly 180,000 clones, approximately 90% seen once; the top ten hold around 3%. Second-dose schedules of about 4 or about 12 weeks were combined. V gave up 4 bases and J gave up 4 bases; unmatched junction bases: 6. CDR1 and CDR2 (germline): SGHRS, YFSETQ. CDR3 length: 16 residues. Details on this clone: Antigen unknown.

General study findings and limits: Targets within unmutated variant regions were reportedly found for nearly half of spike-specific TCRs. Donors were mostly white British, more females; clonal diversity possibly underestimated. Recipients of AZD1222 seropositive at baseline numbered only five or six.

The receptor comes from an adult who received the AZD1222 COVID-19 vaccine. Source: peripheral blood, taken 28 days after the second AZD1222 dose. The genes are TRBV5-1 and TRBJ2-2; TRBD2 matches 11 bases. The CDR3 bases are TGCGCCAGCAGCCAATTAGCGGGAGGGTCCACCGGGGAGCTGTTTTTT. Translated: CASSQLAGGSTGELFF.